These T cell receptor beta chains were read from a single sample in a study of T cell responses to AZD1222 COVID-19 vaccine. Only in-frame clones appear in the TCRdb table, and some are missing; sequencing was by immunoSEQ multiplex PCR. Of around 250,000 clones listed, 93% are singletons. Specimen: peripheral blood, collected on day 0 of AZD1222 vaccination. These receptors were collected from an adult in good health. CDR3s include the opening cysteine and the closing phenylalanine or tryptophan. The order of the fields is CDR3 length, clone size, V gene, J gene, CDR3 protein. The size of a clone is reported for some rows only, either as once, few or many, or as a class for expanded clones.

CDR3 length: 16; clone size: NA; V gene: TRBV28; J gene: TRBJ2-7; CDR3 protein: CASSLPAGIDNYEQYF
CDR3 length: 19; clone size: NA; V gene: TRBV27; J gene: TRBJ1-6; CDR3 protein: CASSLARGGESSYNSPLHF
CDR3 length: 15; clone size: NA; V gene: TRBV5-4; J gene: TRBJ2-1; CDR3 protein: CASSHATSGGDEQFF
CDR3 length: 16; clone size: NA; V gene: TRBV4-1; J gene: TRBJ2-1; CDR3 protein: CASSHFSGGIDNEQFF
CDR3 length: 13; clone size: NA; V gene: TRBV5-4; J gene: TRBJ2-2; CDR3 protein: CASSLEWAGELFF
CDR3 length: 14; clone size: once; V gene: TRBV2; J gene: TRBJ1-1; CDR3 protein: CASSFEQLDTEAFF
CDR3 length: 11; clone size: NA; V gene: TRBV20-1; J gene: TRBJ2-7; CDR3 protein: CSALADYEQYF
CDR3 length: 13; clone size: NA; V gene: TRBV7-2; J gene: TRBJ2-7; CDR3 protein: CASSPGLYYEQYF
CDR3 length: 14; clone size: NA; V gene: TRBV9; J gene: TRBJ2-3; CDR3 protein: CASSVRDWGDTQYF
CDR3 length: 16; clone size: NA; V gene: TRBV11-1; J gene: TRBJ2-3; CDR3 protein: CASSTWTSGSTDTQYF
CDR3 length: 15; clone size: NA; V gene: TRBV18; J gene: TRBJ1-6; CDR3 protein: CASSPASADNSPLHF
CDR3 length: 14; clone size: NA; V gene: TRBV15; J gene: TRBJ2-7; CDR3 protein: CATSRVLSSGSKYF
CDR3 length: 15; clone size: NA; V gene: TRBV14; J gene: TRBJ1-6; CDR3 protein: CASSQGGVFNSPLHF
CDR3 length: 15; clone size: NA; V gene: TRBV4-1; J gene: TRBJ1-5; CDR3 protein: CASSQITGANQPQHF
CDR3 length: 16; clone size: NA; V gene: TRBV10-3; J gene: TRBJ1-4; CDR3 protein: CAISESGTGPNEKLFF
CDR3 length: 13; clone size: NA; V gene: TRBV7-2; J gene: TRBJ2-7; CDR3 protein: CASSLNRHYEQYF
CDR3 length: 16; clone size: NA; V gene: TRBV9; J gene: TRBJ2-2; CDR3 protein: CASSATPLLNTGELFF
CDR3 length: 14; clone size: NA; V gene: TRBV19; J gene: TRBJ1-2; CDR3 protein: CASSIARTNYGYTF
CDR3 length: 13; clone size: NA; V gene: TRBV7-9; J gene: TRBJ1-2; CDR3 protein: CASSGGSNYGYTF
CDR3 length: 16; clone size: NA; V gene: TRBV7-2; J gene: TRBJ1-1; CDR3 protein: CASSLASAGMNTEAFF
CDR3 length: 15; clone size: NA; V gene: TRBV7-9; J gene: TRBJ2-7; CDR3 protein: CASSLPLAGGDEQYF
CDR3 length: 14; clone size: NA; V gene: TRBV19; J gene: TRBJ2-5; CDR3 protein: CASSMAELGETQYF
CDR3 length: 13; clone size: NA; V gene: TRBV4-1; J gene: TRBJ2-7; CDR3 protein: CASSRSLGGEQYF
CDR3 length: 14; clone size: NA; V gene: TRBV6-6; J gene: TRBJ2-7; CDR3 protein: CASGDGQGKYEQYF
CDR3 length: 15; clone size: NA; V gene: TRBV7-9; J gene: TRBJ1-6; CDR3 protein: CASSPSDTLNSPLHF
CDR3 length: 17; clone size: NA; V gene: TRBV9; J gene: TRBJ2-1; CDR3 protein: CASSERDRILSYNEQFF
CDR3 length: 14; clone size: NA; V gene: TRBV29-1; J gene: TRBJ2-6; CDR3 protein: CSTRTGSGANVLTF
CDR3 length: 16; clone size: NA; V gene: TRBV5-1; J gene: TRBJ1-5; CDR3 protein: CASSLGDHRENQPQHF
CDR3 length: 14; clone size: NA; V gene: TRBV28; J gene: TRBJ1-5; CDR3 protein: CASPGRALEQPQHF
CDR3 length: 19; clone size: once; V gene: TRBV3-1/TRBV3-2; J gene: TRBJ2-5; CDR3 protein: CASSPPPNRQGLRQETQYF
CDR3 length: 13; clone size: once; V gene: TRBV27; J gene: TRBJ2-7; CDR3 protein: CASSPTRRGEQYF
CDR3 length: 16; clone size: NA; V gene: TRBV3-1/TRBV3-2; J gene: TRBJ1-3; CDR3 protein: CASSQDTRASGNTIYF
CDR3 length: 14; clone size: NA; V gene: TRBV7-3; J gene: TRBJ2-7; CDR3 protein: CASSLGGPTYEQYF
CDR3 length: 13; clone size: NA; V gene: TRBV6-6; J gene: TRBJ1-2; CDR3 protein: CASSYGGASSYTF
CDR3 length: 14; clone size: NA; V gene: TRBV5-4; J gene: TRBJ1-1; CDR3 protein: CASSLDWGAREAFF
CDR3 length: 17; clone size: NA; V gene: TRBV28; J gene: TRBJ1-1; CDR3 protein: CASTSRQGATGHTEAFF
CDR3 length: 14; clone size: NA; V gene: TRBV28; J gene: TRBJ1-2; CDR3 protein: CASSSGQANYGYTF
CDR3 length: 14; clone size: once; V gene: TRBV7-9; J gene: TRBJ2-7; CDR3 protein: CASSWQGAAYEQYF
CDR3 length: 13; clone size: NA; V gene: TRBV5-4; J gene: TRBJ1-1; CDR3 protein: CASSSKTGEGAFF
CDR3 length: 12; clone size: NA; V gene: TRBV28; J gene: TRBJ1-2; CDR3 protein: CASLWGKKGYTF
CDR3 length: 15; clone size: few; V gene: TRBV28; J gene: TRBJ1-6; CDR3 protein: CASSPPFGGNSPLHF
CDR3 length: 14; clone size: NA; V gene: TRBV2; J gene: TRBJ1-2; CDR3 protein: CASSERATFYGYTF
CDR3 length: 14; clone size: NA; V gene: TRBV4-2; J gene: TRBJ1-1; CDR3 protein: CASSQVDKNTEAFF
CDR3 length: 16; clone size: NA; V gene: TRBV7-8; J gene: TRBJ1-6; CDR3 protein: CASSSGRPGSNSPLHF
CDR3 length: 13; clone size: NA; V gene: TRBV2; J gene: TRBJ2-1; CDR3 protein: CASGGLGHNEQFF
CDR3 length: 14; clone size: NA; V gene: TRBV24-1; J gene: TRBJ1-2; CDR3 protein: CATSDSRSNYGYTF
CDR3 length: 14; clone size: NA; V gene: TRBV7-9; J gene: TRBJ1-6; CDR3 protein: CASSLQLSNSPLHF
CDR3 length: 15; clone size: NA; V gene: TRBV4-1; J gene: TRBJ2-7; CDR3 protein: CASSLTPGQPYEQYF
CDR3 length: 18; clone size: once; V gene: TRBV5-4; J gene: TRBJ2-1; CDR3 protein: CASSLGVLAGGRDNEQFF
CDR3 length: 13; clone size: NA; V gene: TRBV7-3; J gene: TRBJ1-1; CDR3 protein: CASSEGSTTEAFF
CDR3 length: 16; clone size: once; V gene: TRBV5-4; J gene: TRBJ2-5; CDR3 protein: CASSHNPGTRQETQYF
CDR3 length: 13; clone size: NA; V gene: TRBV28; J gene: TRBJ2-7; CDR3 protein: CASSSGTPYEQYF
CDR3 length: 15; clone size: NA; V gene: TRBV2; J gene: TRBJ2-2; CDR3 protein: CASSVHGPTGGELFF
CDR3 length: 18; clone size: NA; V gene: TRBV5-4; J gene: TRBJ2-6; CDR3 protein: CASSLPRQGVGGANVLTF